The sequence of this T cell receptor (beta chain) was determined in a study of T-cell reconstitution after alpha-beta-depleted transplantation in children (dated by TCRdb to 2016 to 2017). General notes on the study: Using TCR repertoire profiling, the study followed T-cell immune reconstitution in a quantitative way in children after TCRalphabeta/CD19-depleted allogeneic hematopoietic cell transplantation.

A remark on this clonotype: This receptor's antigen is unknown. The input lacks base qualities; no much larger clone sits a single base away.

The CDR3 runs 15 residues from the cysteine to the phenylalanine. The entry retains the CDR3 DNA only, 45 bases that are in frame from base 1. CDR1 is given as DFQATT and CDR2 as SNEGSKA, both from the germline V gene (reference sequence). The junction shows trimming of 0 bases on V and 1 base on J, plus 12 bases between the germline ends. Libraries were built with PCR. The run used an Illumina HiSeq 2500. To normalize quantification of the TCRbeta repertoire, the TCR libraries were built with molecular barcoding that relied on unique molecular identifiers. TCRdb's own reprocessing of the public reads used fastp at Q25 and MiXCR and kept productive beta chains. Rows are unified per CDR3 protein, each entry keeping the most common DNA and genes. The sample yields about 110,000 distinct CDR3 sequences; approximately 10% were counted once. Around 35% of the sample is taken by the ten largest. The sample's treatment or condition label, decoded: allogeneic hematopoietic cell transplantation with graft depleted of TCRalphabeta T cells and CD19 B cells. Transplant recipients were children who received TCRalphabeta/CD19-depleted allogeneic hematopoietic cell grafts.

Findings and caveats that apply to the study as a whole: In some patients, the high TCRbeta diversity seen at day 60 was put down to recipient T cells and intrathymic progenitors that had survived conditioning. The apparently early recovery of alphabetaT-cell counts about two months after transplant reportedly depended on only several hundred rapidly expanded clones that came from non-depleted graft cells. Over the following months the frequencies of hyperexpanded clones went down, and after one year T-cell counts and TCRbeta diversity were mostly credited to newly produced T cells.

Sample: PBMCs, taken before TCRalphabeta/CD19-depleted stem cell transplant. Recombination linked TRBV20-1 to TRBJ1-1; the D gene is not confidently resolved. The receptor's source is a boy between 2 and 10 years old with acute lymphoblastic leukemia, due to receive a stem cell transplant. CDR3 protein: CSARDPIRPNTEAFF. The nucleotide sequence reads TGCAGTGCTAGAGATCCGATCCGCCCGAACACTGAAGCTTTCTTT.